The T cell receptor beta chain under discussion was sequenced for a study of blood T cells in healthy people across ages. Study results and caveats: Higher naive T cell percentage went strongly together with higher TCR beta diversity.

On this clonotype: The antigen is unknown.

The ends lost 0 bases at V and 4 bases at J; junction bases unmatched: 5. This CDR3 has 16 residues. Germline loops: CDR1 SGHTA, CDR2 FQGNSA. Primers used in a second PCR of roughly 6 to 12 cycles were a sample-barcoded 5' primer and a J-beta primer mix. From the 5' RACE reads, TCRdb called clonotypes with MiXCR, one entry per CDR3 protein. Of about 730,000 distinct CDR3 sequences listed, roughly two fifths are singletons. This receptor was taken from a woman in her fifties or sixties in good health. The source material was blood. The chain joins TRBV7-2 to TRBJ2-3; 9 bases are a match to TRBD2. CDR3 amino acids: CASSLAGLASADTQYF. The CDR3 DNA reads TGTGCCAGCAGCTTAGCGGGACTAGCATCGGCAGATACGCAGTATTTT. The full variable domain, rest sourced from reference TRBV7-2 and TRBJ2-3, is GAGVSQSPSNKVTEKGKDVELRCDPISGHTALYWYRQSLGQGLEFLIYFQGNSAPDKSGLPSDRFSAERTGGSVSTLTIQRTQQEDSAVYLCASSLAGLASADTQYFGPGTRLTVL.